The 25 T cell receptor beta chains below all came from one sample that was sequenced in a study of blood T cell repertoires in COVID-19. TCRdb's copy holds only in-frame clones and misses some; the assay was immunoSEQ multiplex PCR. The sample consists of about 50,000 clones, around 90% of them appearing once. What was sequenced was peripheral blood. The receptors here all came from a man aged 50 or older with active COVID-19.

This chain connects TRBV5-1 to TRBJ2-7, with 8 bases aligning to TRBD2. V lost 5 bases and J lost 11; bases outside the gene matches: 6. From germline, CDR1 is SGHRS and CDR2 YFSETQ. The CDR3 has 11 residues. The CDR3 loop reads CASSSGLDEYF. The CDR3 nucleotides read TGCGCCAGCAGTTCGGGACTAGATGAGTACTTC.

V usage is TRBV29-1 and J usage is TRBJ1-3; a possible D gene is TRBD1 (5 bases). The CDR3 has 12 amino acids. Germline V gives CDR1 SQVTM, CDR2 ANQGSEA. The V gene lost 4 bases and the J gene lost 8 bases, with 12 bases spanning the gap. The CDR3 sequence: CSVGAGLDTIYF. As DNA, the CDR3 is TGCAGCGTTGGGGCAGGGCTTGACACCATATATTTT.

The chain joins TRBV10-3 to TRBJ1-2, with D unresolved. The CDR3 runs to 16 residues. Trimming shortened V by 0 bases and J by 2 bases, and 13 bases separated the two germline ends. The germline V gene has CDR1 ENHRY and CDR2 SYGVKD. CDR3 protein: CAISESGRPANYGYTF. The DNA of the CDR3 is TGTGCCATCAGTGAGTCGGGCCGCCCGGCGAACTATGGCTACACCTTC.

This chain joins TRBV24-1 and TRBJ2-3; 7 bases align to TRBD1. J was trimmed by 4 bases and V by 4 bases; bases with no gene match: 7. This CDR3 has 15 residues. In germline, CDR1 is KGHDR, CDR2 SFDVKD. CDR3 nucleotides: TGTGCCACCAGTGACCAAGGGGGCGCAGCAGATACGCAGTATTTT. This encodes CATSDQGGAADTQYF.

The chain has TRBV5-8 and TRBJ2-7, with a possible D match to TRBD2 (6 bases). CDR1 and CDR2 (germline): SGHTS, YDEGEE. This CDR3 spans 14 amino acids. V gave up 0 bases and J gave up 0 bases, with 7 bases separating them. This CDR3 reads CASSLAGLSYEQYF. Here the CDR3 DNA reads TGTGCCAGCAGCTTGGCGGGACTCTCCTACGAGCAGTACTTC.

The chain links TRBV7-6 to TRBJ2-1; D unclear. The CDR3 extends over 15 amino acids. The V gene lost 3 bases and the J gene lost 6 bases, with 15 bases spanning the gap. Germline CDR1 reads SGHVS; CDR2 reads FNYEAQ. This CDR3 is CASSLENTPSNEQFF. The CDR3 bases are TGTGCCAGCAGCTTGGAGAATACCCCGTCCAATGAGCAGTTCTTC.

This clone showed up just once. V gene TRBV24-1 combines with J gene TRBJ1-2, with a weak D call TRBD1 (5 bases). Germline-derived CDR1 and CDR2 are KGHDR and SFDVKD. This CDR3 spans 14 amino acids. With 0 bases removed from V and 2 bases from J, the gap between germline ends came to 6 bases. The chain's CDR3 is CATSDLDRNYGYTF. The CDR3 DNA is TGTGCCACCAGTGATTTGGACAGAAACTATGGCTACACCTTC.

The CDR3 coding sequence is TGTGCCAGCAGTTATACAGGGGGAATGAACACTGAAGCTTTCTTT. Translating it yields CASSYTGGMNTEAFF. The chain combines TRBV6-4 with TRBJ1-1; 8 nucleotides align to TRBD1. The germline V gene has CDR1 MRHNA and CDR2 SNTAGT. With V trimmed by 5 bases and J by 0 bases, 5 bases remained unmatched. The CDR3 extends over 15 amino acids.

CDR3 sequence (DNA): TGTGCCAGCAGTGAGGGAGGGGCAGGCAATGGCTACACCTTC. Translation gives CASSEGGAGNGYTF. The chain employs TRBV6-1 and TRBJ1-2; D might be TRBD1 (5 bases). Trimming left V 3 bases short and J 6 bases short, with 14 bases between. This CDR3 comprises 14 residues. From germline, CDR1 is MNHNS and CDR2 SASEGT.

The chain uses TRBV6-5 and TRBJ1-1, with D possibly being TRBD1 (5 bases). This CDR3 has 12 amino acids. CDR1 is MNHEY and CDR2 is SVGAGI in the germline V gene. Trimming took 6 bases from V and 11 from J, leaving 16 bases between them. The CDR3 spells CASRNIWGEAFF. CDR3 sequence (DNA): TGTGCCAGCAGAAACATTTGGGGCGAGGCTTTCTTT.

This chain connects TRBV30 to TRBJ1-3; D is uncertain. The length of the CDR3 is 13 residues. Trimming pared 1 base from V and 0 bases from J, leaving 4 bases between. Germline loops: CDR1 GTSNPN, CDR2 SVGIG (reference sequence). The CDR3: CAWSAGSGNTIYF. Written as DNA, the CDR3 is TGTGCCTGGAGTGCGGGCTCTGGAAACACCATATATTTT.

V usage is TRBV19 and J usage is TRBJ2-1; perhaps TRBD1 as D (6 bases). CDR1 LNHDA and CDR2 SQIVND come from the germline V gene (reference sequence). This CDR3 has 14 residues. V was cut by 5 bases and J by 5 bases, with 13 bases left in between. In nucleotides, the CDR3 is TGTGCCAGTAGTTCCCTGGACAGAAACAATGAGCAGTTCTTC. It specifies CASSSLDRNNEQFF.

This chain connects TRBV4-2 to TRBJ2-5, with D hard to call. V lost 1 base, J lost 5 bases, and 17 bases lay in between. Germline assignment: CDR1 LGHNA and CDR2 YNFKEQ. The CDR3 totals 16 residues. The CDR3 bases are TGTGCCAGCAGCCAAGTCGTGTCAGCAGGTGTGGAGACCCAGTACTTC. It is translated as CASSQVVSAGVETQYF.

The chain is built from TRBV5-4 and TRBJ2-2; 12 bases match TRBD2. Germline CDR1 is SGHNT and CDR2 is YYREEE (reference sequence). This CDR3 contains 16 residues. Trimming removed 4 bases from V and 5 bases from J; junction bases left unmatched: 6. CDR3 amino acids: CASSPWTSGDTGELFF. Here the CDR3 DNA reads TGTGCCAGCAGCCCCTGGACTAGCGGGGATACCGGGGAGCTGTTTTTT.

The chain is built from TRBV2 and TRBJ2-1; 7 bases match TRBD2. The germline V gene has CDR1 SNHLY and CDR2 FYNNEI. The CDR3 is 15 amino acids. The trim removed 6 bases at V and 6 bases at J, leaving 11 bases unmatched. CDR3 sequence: CASRDGTTSGNEQFF. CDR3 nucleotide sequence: TGTGCCAGCAGGGACGGGACTACCTCCGGCAATGAGCAGTTCTTC. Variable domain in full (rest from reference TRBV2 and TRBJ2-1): EPEVTQTPSHQVTQMGQEVILRCVPISNHLYFYWYRQILGQKVEFLVSFYNNEISEKSEIFDDQFSVERPDGSNFTLKIRSTKLEDSAMYFCASRDGTTSGNEQFFGPGTRLTVL.

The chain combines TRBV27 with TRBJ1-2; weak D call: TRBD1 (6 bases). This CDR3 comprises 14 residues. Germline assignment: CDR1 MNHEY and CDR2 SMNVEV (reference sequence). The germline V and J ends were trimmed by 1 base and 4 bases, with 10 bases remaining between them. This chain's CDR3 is CASSLFQGSYGYTF. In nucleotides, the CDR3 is TGTGCCAGCAGTTTATTCCAGGGGTCCTATGGCTACACCTTC.

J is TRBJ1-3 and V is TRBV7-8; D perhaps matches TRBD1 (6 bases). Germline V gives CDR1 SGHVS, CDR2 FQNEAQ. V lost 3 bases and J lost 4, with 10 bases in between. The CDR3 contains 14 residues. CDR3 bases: TGTGCCAGCAGCTTGGGGGCGACGGGAAACACCATATATTTT. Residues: CASSLGATGNTIYF.

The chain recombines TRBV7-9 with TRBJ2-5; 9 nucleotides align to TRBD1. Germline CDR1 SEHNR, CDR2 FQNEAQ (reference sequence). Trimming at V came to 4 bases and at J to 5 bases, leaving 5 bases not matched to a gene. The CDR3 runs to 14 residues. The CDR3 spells CASSSQGAGETQYF. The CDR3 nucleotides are TGTGCCAGCAGCTCACAGGGGGCAGGGGAGACCCAGTACTTC.

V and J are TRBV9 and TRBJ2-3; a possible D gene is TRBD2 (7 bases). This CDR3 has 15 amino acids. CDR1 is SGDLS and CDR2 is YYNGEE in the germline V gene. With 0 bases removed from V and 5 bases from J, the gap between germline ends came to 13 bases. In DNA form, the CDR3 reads TGTGCCAGCAGCGTAGATGGGGGGGCCAGAGATACGCAGTATTTT. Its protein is CASSVDGGARDTQYF.

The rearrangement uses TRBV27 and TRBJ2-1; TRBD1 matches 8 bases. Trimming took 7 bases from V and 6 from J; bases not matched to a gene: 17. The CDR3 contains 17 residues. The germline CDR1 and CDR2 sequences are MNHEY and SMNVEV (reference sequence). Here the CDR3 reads CASKPVPPGQESNEQFF. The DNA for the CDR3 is TGTGCCAGCAAACCCGTCCCCCCGGGACAGGAGTCCAATGAGCAGTTCTTC.

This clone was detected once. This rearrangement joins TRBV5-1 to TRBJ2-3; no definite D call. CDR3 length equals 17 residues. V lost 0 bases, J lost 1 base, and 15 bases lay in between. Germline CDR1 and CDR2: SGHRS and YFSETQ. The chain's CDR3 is CASSLGVGALGTDTQYF. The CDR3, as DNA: TGCGCCAGCAGCTTGGGAGTTGGAGCTCTCGGCACAGATACGCAGTATTTT.

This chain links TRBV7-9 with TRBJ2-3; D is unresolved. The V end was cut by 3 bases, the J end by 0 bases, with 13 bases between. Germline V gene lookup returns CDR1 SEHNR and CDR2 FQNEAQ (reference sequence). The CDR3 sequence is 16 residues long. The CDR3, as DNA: TGTGCCAGCAGCTTGACCCCCGGGTTGAGCACAGATACGCAGTATTTT. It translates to CASSLTPGLSTDTQYF.

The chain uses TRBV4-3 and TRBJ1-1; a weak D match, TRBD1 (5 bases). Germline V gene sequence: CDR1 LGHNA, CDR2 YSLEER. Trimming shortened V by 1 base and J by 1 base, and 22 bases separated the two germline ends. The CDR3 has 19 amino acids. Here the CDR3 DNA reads TGCGCCAGCAGCCAAGGTCTCCGGGTGACCAGGGAGGGGAACACTGAAGCTTTCTTT. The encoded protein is CASSQGLRVTREGNTEAFF.

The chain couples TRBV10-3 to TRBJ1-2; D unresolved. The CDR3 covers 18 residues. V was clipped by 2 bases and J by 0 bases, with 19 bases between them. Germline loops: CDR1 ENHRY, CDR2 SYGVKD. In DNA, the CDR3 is TGTGCCATCAGTGAGCCGGGAGGGCTCCTCGGAGCTAACTATGGCTACACCTTC. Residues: CAISEPGGLLGANYGYTF.

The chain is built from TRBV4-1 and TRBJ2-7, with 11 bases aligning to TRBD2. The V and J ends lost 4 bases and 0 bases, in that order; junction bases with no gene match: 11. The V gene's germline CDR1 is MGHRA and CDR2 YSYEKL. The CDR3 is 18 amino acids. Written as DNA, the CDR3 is TGCGCCAGCAGCCTAAGCCCTAGCGGGGGGTACAGCTCCTACGAGCAGTACTTC. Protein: CASSLSPSGGYSSYEQYF.